This TCR beta chain was sequenced during a study of blood T cell repertoires in COVID-19. Study-level information: Acute-phase and convalescent COVID-19 samples originated in the United States, Italy and Spain. From T cells, B-cell-depleted T cells, or PBMCs came the material, which was cDNA or gDNA.

As handled by the study authors: The authors estimated nucleated cell counts from reference gene primer amplification. This table comes from immunoSEQ multiplex PCR, and its TCRdb copy is limited to in-frame clones, with some not included. V and J calls plus clone size are reproduced from that table; the DNA served to infer D and trimming. This sample has roughly 25,000 clones, with about 91% found just once. The sequence was collected from a man aged 70-80 years with active COVID-19. The sample comprised peripheral blood.

The CDR3 spells CASTQTPGQRTDTQYF. The CDR3 DNA sequence: TGTGCCAGCACACAAACACCGGGACAGCGCACAGATACGCAGTATTTT. This sequence joins TRBV6-6 and TRBJ2-3, with 7 bases fitting TRBD1. J was trimmed by 1 base and V by 7 bases; bases with no gene match: 11. The germline V gene has CDR1 MNHNY and CDR2 SVGAGI (reference sequence). The CDR3 consists of 16 residues.